The 9 T cell receptor beta chains presented below share a single source sample, sequenced in a study of T cells expressing NK-cell markers (dated by TCRdb to 2020 to 2021). Libraries were built with 5' RACE. TCRdb lists the instrument as Illumina HiSeq 2000. TCRdb reprocessed the raw reads; every CDR3 protein sequence is a single record, and DNA is not supplied. The sample has 150,000 to 180,000 distinct CDR3 sequences on record. The top ten clonotypes cover over 35% of the sample. Sequencing was carried out using blood T cells: a sorted CD56 or NKG2C T cell subset, CD4+ or CD8+ T cells, or bulk PBMC T cells (not recorded which). Receptor source: a woman aged 45-65 years in good health. Donor details come from another sample of the same person, matched by shared clones.

The chain links TRBV29-1 to TRBJ2-2; TCRdb calls TRBD2, which cannot be checked without DNA. The CDR3 covers 16 residues. Germline V lookup: CDR1 SQVTM, CDR2 ANQGSEA. The CDR3 region is CSVEGLAGGNTGELFF.

This chain connects TRBV2 to TRBJ2-5. CDR1 and CDR2 from the germline V gene are SNHLY and FYNNEI. The CDR3 totals 13 residues. The CDR3 sequence: CAGSPILQETQYF.

The V gene is TRBV30, the J gene TRBJ1-5; the D gene TCRdb calls, TRBD1, cannot be checked with no DNA. The V gene's germline CDR1 is GTSNPN and CDR2 SVGIG (reference sequence). CDR3 length equals 14 residues. CDR3 region: CAWSNGQGNQPQHF.

The V and J genes are TRBV5-1 and TRBJ2-1; the D call from TCRdb, TRBD1, cannot be confirmed without DNA. CDR1 is SGHRS and CDR2 is YFSETQ in the germline V gene. The CDR3 consists of 16 residues. The CDR3 here is CASSYFRESSYNEQFF. Combining the CDR3 with reference TRBV5-1 and TRBJ2-1 gives the whole variable domain KAGVTQTPRYLIKTRGQQVTLSCSPISGHRSVSWYQQTPGQGLQFLFEYFSETQRNKGNFPGRFSGRQFSNSRSEMNVSTLELGDSALYLCASSYFRESSYNEQFFGPGTRLTVL.

This sequence joins TRBV5-1 and TRBJ2-7; the D call from TCRdb, TRBD2, cannot be confirmed without DNA. This CDR3 comprises 16 residues. Germline V gene lookup returns CDR1 SGHRS and CDR2 YFSETQ. CDR3 in amino acids: CASSSSMGAGVDEQYF.

V is TRBV4-1 and J is TRBJ2-1. Germline assignment: CDR1 MGHRA and CDR2 YSYEKL. The CDR3 has 14 residues. The CDR3 reads CASSQEGIYNEQFF.

The gene calls are TRBV4-2 and TRBJ2-1. The CDR3 is 15 amino acids. Germline V gene lookup returns CDR1 LGHNA and CDR2 YNFKEQ. The CDR3 loop reads CASSQDRFSYNEQFF.

This sequence joins TRBV6-2 or TRBV6-3 and TRBJ2-1; TCRdb returns TRBD1, unconfirmable since there is no DNA. CDR1 is MNHEY and CDR2 is SVGEGT in the germline V gene. The CDR3 is 20 amino acids. The CDR3 spells CASSYSPSKTGQQPLDEQFF.

The CDR3 sequence is CASSLDWDREVQETQYF. The chain carries TRBV4-1 and TRBJ2-5; TCRdb picks TRBD1, but there is no DNA to check that call. Germline values: CDR1 MGHRA, CDR2 YSYEKL. The CDR3 contains 17 residues.